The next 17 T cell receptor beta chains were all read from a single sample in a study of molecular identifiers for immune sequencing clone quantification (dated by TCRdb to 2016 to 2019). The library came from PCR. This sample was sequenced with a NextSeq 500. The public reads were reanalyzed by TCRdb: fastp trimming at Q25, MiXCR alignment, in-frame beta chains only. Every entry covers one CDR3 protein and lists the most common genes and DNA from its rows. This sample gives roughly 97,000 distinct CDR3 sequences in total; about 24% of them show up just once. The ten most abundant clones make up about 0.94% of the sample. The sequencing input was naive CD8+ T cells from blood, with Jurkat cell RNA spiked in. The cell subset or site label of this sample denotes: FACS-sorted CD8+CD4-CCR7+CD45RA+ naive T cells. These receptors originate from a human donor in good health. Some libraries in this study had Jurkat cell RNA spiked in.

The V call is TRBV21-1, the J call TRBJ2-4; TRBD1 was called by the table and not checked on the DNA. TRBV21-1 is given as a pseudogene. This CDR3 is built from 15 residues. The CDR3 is CARYQEREAKNIQYF. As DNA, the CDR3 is TGTGCCCGCTACCAGGAACGGGAAGCCAAAAACATTCAGTACTTC.

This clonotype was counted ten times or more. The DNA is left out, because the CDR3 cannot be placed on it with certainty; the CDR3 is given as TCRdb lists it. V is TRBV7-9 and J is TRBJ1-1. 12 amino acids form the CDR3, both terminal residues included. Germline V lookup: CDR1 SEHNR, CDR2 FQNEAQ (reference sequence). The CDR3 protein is CASSTSGTEAFF.

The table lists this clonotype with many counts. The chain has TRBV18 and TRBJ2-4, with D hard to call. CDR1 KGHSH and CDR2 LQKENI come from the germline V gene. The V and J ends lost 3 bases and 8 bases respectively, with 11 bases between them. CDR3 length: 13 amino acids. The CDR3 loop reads CASSPYQGDIQYF. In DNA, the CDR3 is TGTGCCAGCTCACCCTACCAAGGAGACATTCAGTACTTC.

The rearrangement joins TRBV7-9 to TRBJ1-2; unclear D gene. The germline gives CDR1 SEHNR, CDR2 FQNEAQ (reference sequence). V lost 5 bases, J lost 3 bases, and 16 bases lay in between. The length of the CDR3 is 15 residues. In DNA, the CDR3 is TGTGCCAGCAGCCCCCCTTTGAGAGAGGACTATGGCTACACCTTC. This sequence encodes CASSPPLREDYGYTF.

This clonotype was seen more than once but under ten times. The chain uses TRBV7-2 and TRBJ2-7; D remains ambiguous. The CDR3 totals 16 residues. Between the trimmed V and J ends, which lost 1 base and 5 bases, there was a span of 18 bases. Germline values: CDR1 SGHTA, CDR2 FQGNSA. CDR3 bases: TGTGCCAGCAGCTTAGGCGTTGGCCCGGCCCGTAACGAGCAGTACTTC. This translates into CASSLGVGPARNEQYF.

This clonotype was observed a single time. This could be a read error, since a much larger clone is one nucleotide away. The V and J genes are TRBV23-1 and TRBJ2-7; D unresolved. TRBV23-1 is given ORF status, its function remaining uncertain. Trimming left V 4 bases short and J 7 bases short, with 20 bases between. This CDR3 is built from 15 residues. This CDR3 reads CASSRTAPSSQEQYF. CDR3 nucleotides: TGCGCCAGCAGTCGAACGGCACCCTCATCCCAGGAGCAGTACTTC.

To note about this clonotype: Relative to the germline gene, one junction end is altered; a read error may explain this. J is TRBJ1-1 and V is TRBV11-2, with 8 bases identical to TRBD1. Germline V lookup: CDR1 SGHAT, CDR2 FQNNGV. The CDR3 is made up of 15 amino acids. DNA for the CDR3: TGTGCCAGCAGCCTACGCCGGGACAGGAACGCTGAAGCTTTCTTT. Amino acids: CASSLRRDRNAEAFF. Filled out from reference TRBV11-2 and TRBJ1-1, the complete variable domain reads EAGVAQSPRYKIIEKRQSVAFWCNPISGHATLYWYQQILGQGPKLLIQFQNNGVVDDSQLPKDRFSAERLKGVDSTLKIQPAKLEDSAVYLCASSLRRDRNAEAFFGQGTRLTVV.

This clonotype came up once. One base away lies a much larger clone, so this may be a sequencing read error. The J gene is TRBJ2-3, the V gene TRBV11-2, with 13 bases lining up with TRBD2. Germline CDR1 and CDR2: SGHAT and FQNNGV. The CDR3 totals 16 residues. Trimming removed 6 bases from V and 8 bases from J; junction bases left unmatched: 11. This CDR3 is CASSLLAGGPAATQYF. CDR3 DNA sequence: TGTGCCAGCAGTCTACTAGCGGGAGGGCCCGCAGCTACGCAGTATTTT.

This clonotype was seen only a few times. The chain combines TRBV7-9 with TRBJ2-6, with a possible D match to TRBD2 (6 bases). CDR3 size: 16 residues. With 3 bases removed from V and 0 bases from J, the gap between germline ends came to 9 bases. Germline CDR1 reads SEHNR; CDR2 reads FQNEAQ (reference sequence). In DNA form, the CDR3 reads TGTGCCAGCAGCTTGACGGGAGCCTCTGGGGCCAACGTCCTGACTTTC. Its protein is CASSLTGASGANVLTF. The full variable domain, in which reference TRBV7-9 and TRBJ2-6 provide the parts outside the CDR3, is DTGVSQNPRHKITKRGQNVTFRCDPISEHNRLYWYRQTLGQGPEFLTYFQNEAQLEKSRLLSDRFSAERPKGSFSTLEIQRTEQGDSAMYLCASSLTGASGANVLTFGAGSRLTVL.

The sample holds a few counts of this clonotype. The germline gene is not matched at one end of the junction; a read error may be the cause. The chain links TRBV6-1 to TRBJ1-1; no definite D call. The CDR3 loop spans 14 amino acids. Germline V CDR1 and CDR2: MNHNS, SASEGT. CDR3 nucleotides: TGTGCCAGCAGTGAAGCAATAGGGAACTCTGAAGCTTTCTTT. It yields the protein CASSEAIGNSEAFF.

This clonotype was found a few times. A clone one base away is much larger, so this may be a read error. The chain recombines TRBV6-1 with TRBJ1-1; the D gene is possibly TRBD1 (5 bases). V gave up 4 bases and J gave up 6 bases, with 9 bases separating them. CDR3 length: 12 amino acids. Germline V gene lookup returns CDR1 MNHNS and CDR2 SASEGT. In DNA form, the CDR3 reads TGTGCCAGCAGTGCGGGGGTGGCTGAAGCTTTCTTT. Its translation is CASSAGVAEAFF.

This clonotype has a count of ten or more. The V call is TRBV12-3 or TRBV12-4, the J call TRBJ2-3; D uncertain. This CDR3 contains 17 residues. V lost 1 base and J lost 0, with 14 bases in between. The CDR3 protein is CASSLGSPYYSTDTQYF. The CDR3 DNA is TGTGCCAGCAGTTTAGGGAGTCCCTATTATAGCACAGATACGCAGTATTTT.

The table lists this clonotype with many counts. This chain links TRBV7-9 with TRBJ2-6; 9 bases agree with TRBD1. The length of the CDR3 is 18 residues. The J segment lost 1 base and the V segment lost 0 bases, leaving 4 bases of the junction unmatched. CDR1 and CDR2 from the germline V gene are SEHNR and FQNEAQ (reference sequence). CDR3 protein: CASSLADRGGSGANVLTF. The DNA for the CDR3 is TGTGCCAGCAGCTTAGCGGACAGGGGAGGATCTGGGGCCAACGTCCTGACTTTC.

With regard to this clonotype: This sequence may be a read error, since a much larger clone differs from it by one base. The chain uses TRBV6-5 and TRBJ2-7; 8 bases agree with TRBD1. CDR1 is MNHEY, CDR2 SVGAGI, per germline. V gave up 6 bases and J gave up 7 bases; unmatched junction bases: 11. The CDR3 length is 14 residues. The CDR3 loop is CASSPGGTGREQYF. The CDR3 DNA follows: TGTGCCAGCAGCCCCGGAGGGACAGGAAGAGAGCAGTACTTC.

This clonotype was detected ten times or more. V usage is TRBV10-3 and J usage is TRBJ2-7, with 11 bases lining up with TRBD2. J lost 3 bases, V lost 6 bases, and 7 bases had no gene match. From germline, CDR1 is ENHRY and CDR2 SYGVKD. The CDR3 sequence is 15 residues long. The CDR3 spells CAISIGTSGFYEQYF. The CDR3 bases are TGTGCCATCAGCATCGGGACTAGCGGATTCTACGAGCAGTACTTC.

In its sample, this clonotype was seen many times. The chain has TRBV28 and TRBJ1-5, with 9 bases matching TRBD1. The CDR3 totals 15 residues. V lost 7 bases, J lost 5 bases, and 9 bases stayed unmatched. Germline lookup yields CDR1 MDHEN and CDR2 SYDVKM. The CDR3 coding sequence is TGTGCCAGCACCCACCCCACAGGGGGCTATCAGCCCCAGCATTTT. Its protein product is CASTHPTGGYQPQHF.

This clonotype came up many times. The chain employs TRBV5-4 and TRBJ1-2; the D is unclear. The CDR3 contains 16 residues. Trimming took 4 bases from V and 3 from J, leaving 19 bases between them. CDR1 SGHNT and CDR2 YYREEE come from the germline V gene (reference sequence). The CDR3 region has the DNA TGTGCCAGCAGCCCAATGGAGGTTGTGTCAGACTATGGCTACACCTTC. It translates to CASSPMEVVSDYGYTF.